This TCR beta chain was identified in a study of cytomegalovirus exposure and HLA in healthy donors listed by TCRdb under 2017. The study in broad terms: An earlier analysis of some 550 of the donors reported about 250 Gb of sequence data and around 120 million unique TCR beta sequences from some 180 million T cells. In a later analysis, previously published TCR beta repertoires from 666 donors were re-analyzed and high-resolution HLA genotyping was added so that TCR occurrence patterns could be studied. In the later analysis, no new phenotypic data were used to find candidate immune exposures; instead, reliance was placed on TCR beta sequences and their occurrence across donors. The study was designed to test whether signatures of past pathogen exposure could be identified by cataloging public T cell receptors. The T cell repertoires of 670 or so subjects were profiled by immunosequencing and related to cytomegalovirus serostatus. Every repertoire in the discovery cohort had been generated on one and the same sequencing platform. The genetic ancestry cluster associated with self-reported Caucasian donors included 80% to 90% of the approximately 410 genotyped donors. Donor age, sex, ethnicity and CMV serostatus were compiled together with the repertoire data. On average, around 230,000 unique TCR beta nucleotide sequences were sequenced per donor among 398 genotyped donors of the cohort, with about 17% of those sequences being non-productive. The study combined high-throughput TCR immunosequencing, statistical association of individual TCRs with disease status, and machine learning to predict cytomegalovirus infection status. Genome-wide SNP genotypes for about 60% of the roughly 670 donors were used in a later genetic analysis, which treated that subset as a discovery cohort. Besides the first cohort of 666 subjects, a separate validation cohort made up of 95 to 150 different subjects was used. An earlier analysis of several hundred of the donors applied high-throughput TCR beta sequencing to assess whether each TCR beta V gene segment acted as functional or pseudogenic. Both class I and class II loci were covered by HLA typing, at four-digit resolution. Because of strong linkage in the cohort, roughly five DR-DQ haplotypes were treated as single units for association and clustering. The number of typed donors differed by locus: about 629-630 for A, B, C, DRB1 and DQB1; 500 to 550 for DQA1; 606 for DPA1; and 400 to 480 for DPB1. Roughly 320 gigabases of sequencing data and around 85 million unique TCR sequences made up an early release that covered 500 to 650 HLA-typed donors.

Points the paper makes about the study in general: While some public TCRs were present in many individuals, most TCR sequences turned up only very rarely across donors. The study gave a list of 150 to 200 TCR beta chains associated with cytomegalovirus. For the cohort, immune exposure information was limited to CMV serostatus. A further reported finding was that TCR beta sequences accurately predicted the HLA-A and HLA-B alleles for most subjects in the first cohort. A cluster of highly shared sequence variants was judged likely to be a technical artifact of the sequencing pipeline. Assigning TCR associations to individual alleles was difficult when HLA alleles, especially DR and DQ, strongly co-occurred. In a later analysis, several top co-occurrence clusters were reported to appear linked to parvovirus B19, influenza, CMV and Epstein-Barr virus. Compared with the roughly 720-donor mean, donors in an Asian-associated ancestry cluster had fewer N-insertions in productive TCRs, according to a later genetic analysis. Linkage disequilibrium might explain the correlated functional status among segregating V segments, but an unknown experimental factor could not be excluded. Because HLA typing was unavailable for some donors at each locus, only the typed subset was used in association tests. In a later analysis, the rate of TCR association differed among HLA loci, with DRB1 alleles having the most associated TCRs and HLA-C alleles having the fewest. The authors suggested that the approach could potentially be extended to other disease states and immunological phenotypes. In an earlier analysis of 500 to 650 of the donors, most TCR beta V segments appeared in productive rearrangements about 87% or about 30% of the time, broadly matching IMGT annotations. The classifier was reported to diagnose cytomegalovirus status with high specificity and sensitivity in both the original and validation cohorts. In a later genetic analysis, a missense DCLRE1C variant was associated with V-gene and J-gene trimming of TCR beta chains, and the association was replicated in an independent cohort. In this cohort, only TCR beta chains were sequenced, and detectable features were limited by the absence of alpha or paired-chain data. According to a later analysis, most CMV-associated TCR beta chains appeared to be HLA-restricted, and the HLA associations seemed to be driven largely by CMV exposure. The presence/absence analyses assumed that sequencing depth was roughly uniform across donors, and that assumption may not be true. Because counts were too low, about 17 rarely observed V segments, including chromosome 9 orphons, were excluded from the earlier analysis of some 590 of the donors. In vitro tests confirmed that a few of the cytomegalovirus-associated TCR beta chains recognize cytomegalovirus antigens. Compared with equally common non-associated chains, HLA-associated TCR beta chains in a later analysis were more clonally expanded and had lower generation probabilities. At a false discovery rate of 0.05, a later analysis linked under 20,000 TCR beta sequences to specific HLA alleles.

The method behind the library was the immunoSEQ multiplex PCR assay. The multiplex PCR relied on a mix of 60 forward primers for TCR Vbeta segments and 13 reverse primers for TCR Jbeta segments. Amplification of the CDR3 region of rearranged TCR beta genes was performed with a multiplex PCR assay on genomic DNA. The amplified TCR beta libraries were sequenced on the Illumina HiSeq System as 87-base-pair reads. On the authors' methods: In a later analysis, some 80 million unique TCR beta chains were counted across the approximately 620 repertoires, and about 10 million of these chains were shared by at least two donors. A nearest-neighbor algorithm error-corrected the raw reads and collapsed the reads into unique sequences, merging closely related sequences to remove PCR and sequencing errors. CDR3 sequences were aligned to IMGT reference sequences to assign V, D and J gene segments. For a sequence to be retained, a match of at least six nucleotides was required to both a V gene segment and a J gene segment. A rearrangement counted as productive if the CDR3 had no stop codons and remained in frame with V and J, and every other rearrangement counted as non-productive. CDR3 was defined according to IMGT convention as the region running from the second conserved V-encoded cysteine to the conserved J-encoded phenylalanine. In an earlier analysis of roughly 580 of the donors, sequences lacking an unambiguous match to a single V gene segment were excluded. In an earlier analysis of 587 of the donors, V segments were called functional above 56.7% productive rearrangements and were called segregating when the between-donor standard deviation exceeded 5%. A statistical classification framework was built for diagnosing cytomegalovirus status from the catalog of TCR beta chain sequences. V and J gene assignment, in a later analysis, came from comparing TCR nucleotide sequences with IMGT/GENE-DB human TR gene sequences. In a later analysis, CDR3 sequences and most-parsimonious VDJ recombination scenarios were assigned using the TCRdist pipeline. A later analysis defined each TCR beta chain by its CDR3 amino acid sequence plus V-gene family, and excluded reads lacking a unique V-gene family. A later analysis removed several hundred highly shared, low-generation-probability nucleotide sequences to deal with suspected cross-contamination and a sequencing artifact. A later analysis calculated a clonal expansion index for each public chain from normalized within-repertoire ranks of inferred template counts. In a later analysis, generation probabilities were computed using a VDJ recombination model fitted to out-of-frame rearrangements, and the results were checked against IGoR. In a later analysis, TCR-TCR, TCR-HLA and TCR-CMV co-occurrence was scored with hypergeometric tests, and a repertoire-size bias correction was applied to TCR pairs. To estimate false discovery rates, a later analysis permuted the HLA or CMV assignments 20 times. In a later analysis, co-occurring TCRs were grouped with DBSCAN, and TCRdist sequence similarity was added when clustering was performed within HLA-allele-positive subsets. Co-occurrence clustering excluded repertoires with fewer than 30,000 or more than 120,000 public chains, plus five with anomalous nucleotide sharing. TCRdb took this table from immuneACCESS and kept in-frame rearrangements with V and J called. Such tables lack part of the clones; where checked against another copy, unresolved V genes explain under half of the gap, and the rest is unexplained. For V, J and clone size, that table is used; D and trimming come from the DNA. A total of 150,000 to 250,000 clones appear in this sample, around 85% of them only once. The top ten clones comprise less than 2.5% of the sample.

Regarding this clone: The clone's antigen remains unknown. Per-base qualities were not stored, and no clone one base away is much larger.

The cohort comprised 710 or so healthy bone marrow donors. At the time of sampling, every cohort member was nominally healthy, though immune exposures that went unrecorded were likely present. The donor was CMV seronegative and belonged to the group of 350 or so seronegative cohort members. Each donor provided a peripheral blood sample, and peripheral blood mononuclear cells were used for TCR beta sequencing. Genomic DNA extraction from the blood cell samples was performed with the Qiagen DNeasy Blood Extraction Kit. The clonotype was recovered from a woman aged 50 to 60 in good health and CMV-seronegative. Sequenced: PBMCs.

The CDR3 amino acid sequence is: CASKSQLAGTYEQYF. The base sequence is TGTGCCAGTAAAAGTCAACTAGCGGGGACCTACGAGCAGTACTTC. The receptor chain draws on TRBV19 and TRBJ2-7; the central 10 bases match TRBD2. The CDR3 measures 15 amino acids from cysteine to phenylalanine. Only the CDR3 portion is preserved as DNA: 45 bases, with reading frame beginning at the first base. Here V drops 7 bases and J drops 2 bases, and the junction holds 8 bases not matched to any gene. From a lookup of the germline V gene (reference sequence), CDR1 and CDR2 are LNHDA and SQIVND.